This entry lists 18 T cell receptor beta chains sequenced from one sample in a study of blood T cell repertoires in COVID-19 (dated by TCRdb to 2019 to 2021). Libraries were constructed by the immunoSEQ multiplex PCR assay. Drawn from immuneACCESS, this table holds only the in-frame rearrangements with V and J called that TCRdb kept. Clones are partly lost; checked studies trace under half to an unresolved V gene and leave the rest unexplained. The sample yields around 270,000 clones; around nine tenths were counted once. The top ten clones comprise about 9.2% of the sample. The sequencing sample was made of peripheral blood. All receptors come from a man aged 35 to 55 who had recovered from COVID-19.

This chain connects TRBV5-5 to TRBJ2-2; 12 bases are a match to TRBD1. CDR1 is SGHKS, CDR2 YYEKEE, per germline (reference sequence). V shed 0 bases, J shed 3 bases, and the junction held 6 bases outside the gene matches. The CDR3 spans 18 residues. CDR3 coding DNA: TGTGCCAGCAGCTTGGCCGGGACAGGGGGCGCAGACACCGGGGAGCTGTTTTTT. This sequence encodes CASSLAGTGGADTGELFF.

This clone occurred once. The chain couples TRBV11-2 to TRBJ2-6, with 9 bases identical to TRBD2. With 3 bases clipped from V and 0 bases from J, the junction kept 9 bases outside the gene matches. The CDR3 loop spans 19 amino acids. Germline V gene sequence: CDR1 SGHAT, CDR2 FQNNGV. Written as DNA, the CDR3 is TGTGCCAGCAGCTTGAAGTGGTTAGCGGGGGTCTCTGGGGCCAACGTCCTGACTTTC. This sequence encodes CASSLKWLAGVSGANVLTF.

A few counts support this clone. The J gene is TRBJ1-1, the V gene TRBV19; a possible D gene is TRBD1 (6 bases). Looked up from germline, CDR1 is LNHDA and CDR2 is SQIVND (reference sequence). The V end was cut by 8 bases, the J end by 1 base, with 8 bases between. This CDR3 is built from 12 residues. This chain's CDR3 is CASQGWNTEAFF. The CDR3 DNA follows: TGTGCCAGTCAGGGGTGGAACACTGAAGCTTTCTTT.

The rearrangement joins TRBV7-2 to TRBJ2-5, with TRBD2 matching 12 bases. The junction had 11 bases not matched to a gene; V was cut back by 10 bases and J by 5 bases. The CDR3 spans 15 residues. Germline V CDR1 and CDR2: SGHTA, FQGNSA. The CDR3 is CATKASGGARETQYF. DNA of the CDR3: TGTGCCACGAAGGCTAGCGGGGGGGCTCGGGAGACCCAGTACTTC.

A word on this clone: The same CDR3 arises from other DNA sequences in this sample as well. The CDR3 DNA reads TGTGCCAGCAGTCTAGGGGGGGGCGCCTACGAGCAGTACTTC. Amino acids: CASSLGGGAYEQYF. V usage is TRBV7-2 and J usage is TRBJ2-7, with TRBD2 as a possible D gene (7 bases). The CDR3 has 14 residues. Germline V gene data show CDR1 as SGHTA and CDR2 as FQGNSA. V gave up 6 bases and J gave up 2 bases, with 14 bases separating them.

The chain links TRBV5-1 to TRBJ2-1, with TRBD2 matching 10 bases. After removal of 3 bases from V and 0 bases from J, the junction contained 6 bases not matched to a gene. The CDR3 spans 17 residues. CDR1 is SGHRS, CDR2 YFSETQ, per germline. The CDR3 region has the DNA TGCGCCAGCAGCTGGGGACTAGCGACAAGCTCCTACAATGAGCAGTTCTTC. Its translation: CASSWGLATSSYNEQFF.

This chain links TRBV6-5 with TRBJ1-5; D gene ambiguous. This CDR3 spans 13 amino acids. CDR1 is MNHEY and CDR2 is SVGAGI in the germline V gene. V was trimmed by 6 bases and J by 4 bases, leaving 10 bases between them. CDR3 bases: TGTGCCAGCAGCCCGCTCGGTAATCAGCCCCAGCATTTT. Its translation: CASSPLGNQPQHF.

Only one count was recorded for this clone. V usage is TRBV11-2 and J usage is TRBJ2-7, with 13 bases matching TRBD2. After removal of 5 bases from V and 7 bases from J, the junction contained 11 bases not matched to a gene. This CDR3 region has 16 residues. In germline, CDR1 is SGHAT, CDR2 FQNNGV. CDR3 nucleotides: TGTGCCAGCAGCCGACCAGTCGGACTAGCGGGGGAAGAGCAGTACTTC. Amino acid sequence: CASSRPVGLAGEEQYF.

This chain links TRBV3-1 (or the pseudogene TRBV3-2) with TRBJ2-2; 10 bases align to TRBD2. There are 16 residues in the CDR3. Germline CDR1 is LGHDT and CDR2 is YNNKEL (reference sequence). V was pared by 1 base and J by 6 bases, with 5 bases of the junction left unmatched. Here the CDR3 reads CASSQGAAGGPGELFF. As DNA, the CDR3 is TGTGCCAGCAGCCAAGGTGCAGCGGGGGGGCCCGGGGAGCTGTTTTTT.

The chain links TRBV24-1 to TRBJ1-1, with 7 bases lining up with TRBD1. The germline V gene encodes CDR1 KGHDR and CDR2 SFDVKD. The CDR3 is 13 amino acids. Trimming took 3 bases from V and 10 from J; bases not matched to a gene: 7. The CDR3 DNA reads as TGTGCCACCAGTGATACAGGGGAGGTGGGAGCTTTCTTT. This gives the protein CATSDTGEVGAFF.

The CDR3 sequence: CASRWTVLNTEAFF. The DNA for the CDR3 is TGTGCCAGCCGTTGGACAGTGCTGAACACTGAAGCTTTCTTT. This chain connects TRBV6-5 to TRBJ1-1; tentatively, D is TRBD1 (6 bases). In germline, CDR1 is MNHEY, CDR2 SVGAGI. Trimming took off 8 bases at V and 0 bases at J, with 13 bases between the two ends. This CDR3 has 14 residues.

The CDR3 DNA follows: TGTGCCAGCAGCTTAGAAGGGACTAGCTACGCTGAGCAGTTCTTC. It codes for CASSLEGTSYAEQFF. The chain joins TRBV11-2 to TRBJ2-1; 9 nucleotides match TRBD2. J gave up 9 bases and V 0 bases, and 6 bases lay outside the gene matches. Germline-derived CDR1 and CDR2 are SGHAT and FQNNGV. The CDR3 is made up of 15 amino acids.

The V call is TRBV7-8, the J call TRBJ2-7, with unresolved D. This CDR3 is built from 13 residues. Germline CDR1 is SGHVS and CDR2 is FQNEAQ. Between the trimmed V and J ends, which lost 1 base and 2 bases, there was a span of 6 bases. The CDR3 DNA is TGTGCCAGCAGCTTAGTTAGAGCCTACGAGCAGTACTTC. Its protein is CASSLVRAYEQYF.

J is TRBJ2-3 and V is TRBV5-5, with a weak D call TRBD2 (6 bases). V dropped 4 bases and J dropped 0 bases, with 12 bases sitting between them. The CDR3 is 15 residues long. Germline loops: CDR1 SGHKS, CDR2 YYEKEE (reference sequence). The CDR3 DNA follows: TGTGCCAGCAGCCTAGCGAACCCGAGCACAGATACGCAGTATTTT. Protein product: CASSLANPSTDTQYF.

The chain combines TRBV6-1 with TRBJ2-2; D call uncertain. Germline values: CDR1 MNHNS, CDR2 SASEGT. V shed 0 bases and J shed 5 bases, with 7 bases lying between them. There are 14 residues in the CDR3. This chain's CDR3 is CASSEASRTGELFF. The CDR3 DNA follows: TGTGCCAGCAGTGAAGCCTCTAGGACCGGGGAGCTGTTTTTT.

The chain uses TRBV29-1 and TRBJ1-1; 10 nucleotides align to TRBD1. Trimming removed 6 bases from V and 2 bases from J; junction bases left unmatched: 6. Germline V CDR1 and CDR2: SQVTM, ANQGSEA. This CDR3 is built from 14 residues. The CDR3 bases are TGCAGCGTCGACGGGACAGGGGTAAACACTGAAGCTTTCTTT. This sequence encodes CSVDGTGVNTEAFF.

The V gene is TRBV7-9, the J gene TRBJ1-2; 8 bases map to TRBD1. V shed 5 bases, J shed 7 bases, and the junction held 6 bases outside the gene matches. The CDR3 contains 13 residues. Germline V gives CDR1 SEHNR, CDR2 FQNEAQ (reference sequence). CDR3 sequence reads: CASSPDRGSGYTF. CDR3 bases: TGTGCCAGCAGCCCCGACAGGGGTAGTGGCTACACCTTC.

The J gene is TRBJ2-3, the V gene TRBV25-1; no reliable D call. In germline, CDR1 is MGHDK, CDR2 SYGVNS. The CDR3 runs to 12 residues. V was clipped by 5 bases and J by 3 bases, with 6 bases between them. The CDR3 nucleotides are TGTGCCAGCAGTCCCCATACAGATACGCAGTATTTT. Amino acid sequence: CASSPHTDTQYF.